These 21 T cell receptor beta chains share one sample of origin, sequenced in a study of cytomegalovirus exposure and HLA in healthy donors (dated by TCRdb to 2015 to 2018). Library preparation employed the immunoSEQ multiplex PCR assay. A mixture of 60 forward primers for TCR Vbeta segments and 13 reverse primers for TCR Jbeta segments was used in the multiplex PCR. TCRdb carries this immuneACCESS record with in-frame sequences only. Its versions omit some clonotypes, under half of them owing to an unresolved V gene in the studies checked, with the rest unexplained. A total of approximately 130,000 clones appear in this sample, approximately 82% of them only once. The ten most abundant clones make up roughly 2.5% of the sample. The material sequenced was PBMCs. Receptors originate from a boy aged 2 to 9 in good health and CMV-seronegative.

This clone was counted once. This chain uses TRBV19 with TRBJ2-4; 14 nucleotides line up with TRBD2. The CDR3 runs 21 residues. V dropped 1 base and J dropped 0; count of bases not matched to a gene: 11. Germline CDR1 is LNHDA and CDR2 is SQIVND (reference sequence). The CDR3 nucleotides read TGTGCCAGTAGTATAGCCCCCTCAAGACTAGCGGGGGGGCTAGCCAAAAACATTCAGTACTTC. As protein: CASSIAPSRLAGGLAKNIQYF.

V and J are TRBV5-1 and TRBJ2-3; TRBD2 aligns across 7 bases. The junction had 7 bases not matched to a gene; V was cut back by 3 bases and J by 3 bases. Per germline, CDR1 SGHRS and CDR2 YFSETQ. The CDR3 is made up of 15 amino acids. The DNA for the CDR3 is TGCGCCAGCAGCTCCCAGGGAGGGAGGACAGATACGCAGTATTTT. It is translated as CASSSQGGRTDTQYF.

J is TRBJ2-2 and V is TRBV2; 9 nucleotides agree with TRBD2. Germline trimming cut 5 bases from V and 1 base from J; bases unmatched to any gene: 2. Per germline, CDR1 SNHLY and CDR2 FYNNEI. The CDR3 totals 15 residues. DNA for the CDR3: TGTGCCAGCAGTCCGACTAGCGGGAACACCGGGGAGCTGTTTTTT. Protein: CASSPTSGNTGELFF.

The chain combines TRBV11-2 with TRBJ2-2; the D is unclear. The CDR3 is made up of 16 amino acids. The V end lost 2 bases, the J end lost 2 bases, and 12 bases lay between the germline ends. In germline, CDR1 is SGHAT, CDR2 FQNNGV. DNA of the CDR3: TGTGCCAGCAGCTTAACCCACTTCCCAAACACCGGGGAGCTGTTTTTT. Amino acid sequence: CASSLTHFPNTGELFF. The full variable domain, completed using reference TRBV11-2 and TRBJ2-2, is EAGVAQSPRYKIIEKRQSVAFWCNPISGHATLYWYQQILGQGPKLLIQFQNNGVVDDSQLPKDRFSAERLKGVDSTLKIQPAKLEDSAVYLCASSLTHFPNTGELFFGEGSRLTVL.

The CDR3 loop reads CSVEGGKSSEAFF. CDR3 nucleotides: TGCAGCGTTGAGGGGGGGAAATCTAGTGAAGCTTTCTTT. The V and J genes are TRBV29-1 and TRBJ1-1; weak D call: TRBD1 (5 bases). V dropped 3 bases and J dropped 7 bases, with 15 bases sitting between them. CDR3 size: 13 residues. From germline, CDR1 is SQVTM and CDR2 ANQGSEA.

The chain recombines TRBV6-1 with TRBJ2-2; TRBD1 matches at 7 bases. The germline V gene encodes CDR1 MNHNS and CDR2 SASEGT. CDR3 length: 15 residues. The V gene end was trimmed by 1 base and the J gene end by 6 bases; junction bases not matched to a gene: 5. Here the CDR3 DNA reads TGTGCCAGCAGTGAAGAGGACAGGTTTCCCGGGGAGCTGTTTTTT. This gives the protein CASSEEDRFPGELFF.

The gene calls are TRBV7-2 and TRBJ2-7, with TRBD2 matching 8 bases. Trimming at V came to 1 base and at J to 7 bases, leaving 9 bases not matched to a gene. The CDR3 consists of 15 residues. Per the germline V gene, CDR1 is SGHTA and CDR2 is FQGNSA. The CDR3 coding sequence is TGTGCCAGCAGCTTAGACGGGGGGGCCTTGTGGGAGCAGTACTTC. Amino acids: CASSLDGGALWEQYF.

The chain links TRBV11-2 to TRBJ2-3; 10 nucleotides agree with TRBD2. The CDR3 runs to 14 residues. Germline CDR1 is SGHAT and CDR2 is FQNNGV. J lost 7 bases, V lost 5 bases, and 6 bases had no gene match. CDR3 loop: CASSPPGLANTQYF. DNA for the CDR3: TGTGCCAGCAGCCCGCCGGGACTAGCGAATACGCAGTATTTT.

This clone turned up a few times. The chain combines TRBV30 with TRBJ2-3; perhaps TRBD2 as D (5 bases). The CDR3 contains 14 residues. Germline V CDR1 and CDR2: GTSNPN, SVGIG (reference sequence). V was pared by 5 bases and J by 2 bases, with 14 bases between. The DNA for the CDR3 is TGTGCCTGGGGAAAGGGCGGGCCCACAGATACGCAGTATTTT. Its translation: CAWGKGGPTDTQYF.

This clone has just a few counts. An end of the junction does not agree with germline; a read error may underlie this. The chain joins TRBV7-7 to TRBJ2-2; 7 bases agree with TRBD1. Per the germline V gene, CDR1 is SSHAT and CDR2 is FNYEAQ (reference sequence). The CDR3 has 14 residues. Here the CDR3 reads CASSFQGDTGELFF. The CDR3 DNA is TGTGCTAGCAGCTTCCAGGGGGACACCGGGGAGCTGTTTTTT. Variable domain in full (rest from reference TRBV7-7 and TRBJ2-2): GAGVSQSPRYKVTKRGQDVTLRCDPISSHATLYWYQQALGQGPEFLTYFNYEAQPDKSGLPSDRFSAERPEGSISTLTIQRTEQRDSAMYRCASSFQGDTGELFFGEGSRLTVL.

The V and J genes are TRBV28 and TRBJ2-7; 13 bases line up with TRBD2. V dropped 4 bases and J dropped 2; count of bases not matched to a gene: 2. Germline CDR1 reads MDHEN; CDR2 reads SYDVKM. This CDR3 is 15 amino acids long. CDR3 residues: CASSSGLAGPYEQYF. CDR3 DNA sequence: TGTGCCAGCAGTTCGGGACTAGCGGGGCCCTACGAGCAGTACTTC.

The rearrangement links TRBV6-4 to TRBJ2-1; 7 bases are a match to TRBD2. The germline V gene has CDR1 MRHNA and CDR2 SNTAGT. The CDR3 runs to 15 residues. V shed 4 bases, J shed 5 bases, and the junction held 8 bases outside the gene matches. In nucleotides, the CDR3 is TGTGCCAGCAGTGCCCAGGCGGGGACTAACAATGAGCAGTTCTTC. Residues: CASSAQAGTNNEQFF.

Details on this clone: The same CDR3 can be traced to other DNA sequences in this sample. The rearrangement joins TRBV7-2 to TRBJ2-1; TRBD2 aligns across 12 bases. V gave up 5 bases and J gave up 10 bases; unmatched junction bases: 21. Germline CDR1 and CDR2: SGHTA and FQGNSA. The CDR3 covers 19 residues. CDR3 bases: TGTGCCAGCAGCCCTAACGGGCTAGCGGGAGGGCTGCGGGTGAGCGAGCAGTTCTTC. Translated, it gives CASSPNGLAGGLRVSEQFF.

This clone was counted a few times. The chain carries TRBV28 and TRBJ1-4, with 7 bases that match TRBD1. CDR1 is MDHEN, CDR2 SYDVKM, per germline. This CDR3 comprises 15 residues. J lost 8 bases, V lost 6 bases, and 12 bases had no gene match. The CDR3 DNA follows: TGTGCCAGCAGGTCACAGGGGCAAATCAGCGAAAAACTGTTTTTT. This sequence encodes CASRSQGQISEKLFF.

The CDR3 nucleotides read TGTGCCAGCAGCTTGACAGGGTGGAATGAGCAGTTCTTC. Translation gives CASSLTGWNEQFF. The V and J genes are TRBV7-2 and TRBJ2-1, with 7 bases matching TRBD1. CDR1 SGHTA and CDR2 FQGNSA come from the germline V gene. J lost 7 bases, V lost 3 bases, and 3 bases had no gene match. The CDR3 sequence is 13 residues long.

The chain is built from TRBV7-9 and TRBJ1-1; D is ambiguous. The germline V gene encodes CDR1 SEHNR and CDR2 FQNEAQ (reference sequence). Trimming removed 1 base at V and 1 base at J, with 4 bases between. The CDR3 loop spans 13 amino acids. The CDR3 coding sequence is TGTGCCAGCAGCTTAGGGCAGAACACTGAAGCTTTCTTT. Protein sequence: CASSLGQNTEAFF.

This CDR3 reads CASSVRLAGPPTYNEQFF. CDR3 bases: TGTGCCAGCAGTGTTAGACTAGCGGGCCCCCCAACCTACAATGAGCAGTTCTTC. The chain is built from TRBV6-1 and TRBJ2-1; TRBD2 aligns across 10 bases. V gave up 4 bases and J gave up 2 bases; unmatched junction bases: 11. CDR1 is MNHNS, CDR2 SASEGT, per germline. The CDR3 length is 18 residues.

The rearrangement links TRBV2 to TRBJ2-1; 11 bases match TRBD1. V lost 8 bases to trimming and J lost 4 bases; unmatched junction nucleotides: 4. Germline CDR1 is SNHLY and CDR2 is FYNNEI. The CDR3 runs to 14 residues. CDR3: CASGGDRGYNEQFF. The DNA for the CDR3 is TGTGCCAGCGGCGGGGACAGGGGGTACAATGAGCAGTTCTTC.

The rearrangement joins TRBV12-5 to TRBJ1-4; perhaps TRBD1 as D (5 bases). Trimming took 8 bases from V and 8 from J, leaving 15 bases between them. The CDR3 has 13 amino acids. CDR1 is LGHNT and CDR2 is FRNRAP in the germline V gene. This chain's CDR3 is CASRGGGGEKLFF. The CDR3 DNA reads TGTGCTAGTAGGGGTGGGGGAGGAGAAAAACTGTTTTTT.

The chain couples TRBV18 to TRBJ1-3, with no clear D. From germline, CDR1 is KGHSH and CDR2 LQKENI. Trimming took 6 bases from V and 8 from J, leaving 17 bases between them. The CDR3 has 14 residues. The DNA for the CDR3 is TGTGCCAGCTCGCAGGCAACCGGGAGTGACACCATATATTTT. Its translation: CASSQATGSDTIYF.

CDR3 DNA sequence: TGTGCCAGCTTAGACAGGGGTTCGCCTGAAGCTTTCTTT. Protein: CASLDRGSPEAFF. This chain joins TRBV18 and TRBJ1-1, with 8 positions matching TRBD1. This CDR3 region has 13 residues. Germline CDR1 KGHSH, CDR2 LQKENI. V trimming: 7 bases; J trimming: 6 bases; junction bases outside the gene matches: 7. The entire variable domain, with the rest obtained from reference TRBV18 and TRBJ1-1, is as follows: NAGVMQNPRHLVRRRGQEARLRCSPMKGHSHVYWYRQLPEEGLKFMVYLQKENIIDESGMPKERFSAEFPKEGPSILRIQQVVRGDSAAYFCASLDRGSPEAFFGQGTRLTVV.